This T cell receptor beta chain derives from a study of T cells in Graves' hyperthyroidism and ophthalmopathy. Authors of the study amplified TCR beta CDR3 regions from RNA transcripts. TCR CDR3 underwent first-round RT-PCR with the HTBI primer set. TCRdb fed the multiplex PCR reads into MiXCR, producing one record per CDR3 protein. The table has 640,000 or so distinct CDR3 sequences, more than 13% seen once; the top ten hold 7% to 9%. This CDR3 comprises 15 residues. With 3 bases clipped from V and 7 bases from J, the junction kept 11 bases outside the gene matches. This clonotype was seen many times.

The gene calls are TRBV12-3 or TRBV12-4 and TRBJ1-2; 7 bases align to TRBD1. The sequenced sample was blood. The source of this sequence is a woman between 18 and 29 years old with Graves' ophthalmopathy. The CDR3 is CASSFLTGFPSGYTF. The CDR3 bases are TGTGCCAGCAGTTTCCTGACAGGGTTCCCCTCTGGCTACACCTTC.